These T cell receptor beta chains were read from a single sample in a study of blood T cell repertoires in COVID-19. The assay was immunoSEQ multiplex PCR, and TCRdb's table has in-frame clones only and misses some. Found here are about 74,000 clones, roughly 86% of them singletons; the top ten hold 7% to 9%. Sequencing was done on a sample of peripheral blood. Receptors were obtained from a human donor in a cohort sampled during active COVID-19. The CDR3 runs from the conserved cysteine through the conserved F or W. The D gene is left open where the match is weak. Part of the rows lack a size; the others show once, few, many or a class for expanded clones.

abundance: NA
v_gene: TRBV6-5
j_gene: TRBJ2-3
d_gene: TRBD2
CDR3aa: CASSLYSGGPTDTQYF
CDR3nt: TGTGCCAGCAGTTTGTATAGCGGGGGGCCCACAGATACGCAGTATTTT

abundance: NA
v_gene: TRBV5-8
j_gene: TRBJ1-6
d_gene: NA
CDR3aa: CASSPSTDSPLHF
CDR3nt: TGTGCCAGCAGCCCTTCGACAGATTCACCCCTCCACTTT

abundance: NA
v_gene: TRBV9
j_gene: TRBJ1-3
d_gene: NA
CDR3aa: CASSVRGSGNTIYF
CDR3nt: TGTGCCAGCAGCGTCCGGGGCTCTGGAAACACCATATATTTT

abundance: NA
v_gene: TRBV7-3
j_gene: TRBJ1-2
d_gene: NA
CDR3aa: CASSSDGYNGYTF
CDR3nt: TGTGCCAGCAGCAGCGACGGTTACAATGGCTACACCTTC

abundance: NA
v_gene: TRBV11-2
j_gene: TRBJ1-2
d_gene: NA
CDR3aa: CASSPSNLANYGYTF
CDR3nt: TGTGCCAGCAGCCCCTCAAACTTGGCTAACTATGGCTACACCTTC

abundance: NA
v_gene: TRBV19
j_gene: TRBJ2-7
d_gene: TRBD1
CDR3aa: CASSQRTGGEQYF
CDR3nt: TGTGCCAGTAGTCAACGGACAGGGGGCGAGCAGTACTTC

abundance: NA
v_gene: TRBV9
j_gene: TRBJ2-7
d_gene: NA
CDR3aa: CASSVYPQGRREQYF
CDR3nt: TGTGCCAGCAGCGTATATCCACAGGGACGTCGCGAGCAGTACTTC

abundance: NA
v_gene: TRBV6-5
j_gene: TRBJ1-3
d_gene: NA
CDR3aa: CASTTGGLGNTIYF
CDR3nt: TGTGCCAGCACCACGGGGGGTTTAGGAAACACCATATATTTT

abundance: NA
v_gene: TRBV7-9
j_gene: TRBJ1-4
d_gene: NA
CDR3aa: CASSFFAANEKLFF
CDR3nt: TGTGCCAGCAGCTTCTTTGCTGCGAATGAAAAACTGTTTTTT

abundance: NA
v_gene: TRBV5-6
j_gene: TRBJ1-5
d_gene: TRBD1
CDR3aa: CASSYRGQNQPQHF
CDR3nt: TGTGCCAGCAGCTACAGGGGGCAAAATCAGCCCCAGCATTTT

abundance: NA
v_gene: TRBV4-1
j_gene: TRBJ1-1
d_gene: NA
CDR3aa: CASSQGGGAAEAFF
CDR3nt: TGCGCCAGCAGCCAAGGAGGGGGGGCCGCTGAAGCTTTCTTT

abundance: NA
v_gene: TRBV10-1
j_gene: TRBJ2-6
d_gene: NA
CDR3aa: CASSDGFSGANVLTF
CDR3nt: TGCGCCAGCAGTGACGGGTTCTCTGGGGCCAACGTCCTGACTTTC

abundance: once
v_gene: TRBV4-1
j_gene: TRBJ1-1
d_gene: NA
CDR3aa: CASTRQEAQGTEAFF
CDR3nt: TGCGCCAGCACCCGACAGGAAGCCCAGGGCACTGAAGCTTTCTTT

abundance: NA
v_gene: TRBV6-1
j_gene: TRBJ2-1
d_gene: NA
CDR3aa: CASREGGLRDNEQFF
CDR3nt: TGTGCCAGCAGAGAAGGGGGGCTAAGGGACAATGAGCAGTTCTTC

abundance: NA
v_gene: TRBV5-1
j_gene: TRBJ1-2
d_gene: NA
CDR3aa: CASSPDSGQDYGYTF
CDR3nt: TGCGCCAGCAGCCCCGACTCGGGACAAGACTATGGCTACACCTTC

abundance: NA
v_gene: TRBV6-2/TRBV6-3
j_gene: TRBJ1-1
d_gene: TRBD1
CDR3aa: CASRPTGGPGAFF
CDR3nt: TGTGCCAGCAGACCTACAGGGGGGCCTGGAGCTTTCTTT

abundance: NA
v_gene: TRBV7-3
j_gene: TRBJ1-1
d_gene: TRBD1
CDR3aa: CASSYLGQGATEAFF
CDR3nt: TGTGCCAGCAGCTACTTAGGACAGGGGGCCACTGAAGCTTTCTTT

abundance: NA
v_gene: TRBV11-2
j_gene: TRBJ2-7
d_gene: TRBD1
CDR3aa: CASSLGDRGDEQYF
CDR3nt: TGTGCCAGCAGCTTAGGAGACAGGGGGGACGAGCAGTACTTC

abundance: NA
v_gene: TRBV7-6
j_gene: TRBJ2-7
d_gene: NA
CDR3aa: CASSLGASTYEQYF
CDR3nt: TGTGCCAGCAGCTTAGGTGCATCTACCTACGAGCAGTACTTC

abundance: NA
v_gene: TRBV19
j_gene: TRBJ2-7
d_gene: TRBD2
CDR3aa: CASSSPGRMATEQYF
CDR3nt: TGTGCCAGTAGTTCCCCCGGGAGGATGGCTACGGAGCAGTACTTC

abundance: few
v_gene: TRBV12-3/TRBV12-4
j_gene: TRBJ2-7
d_gene: NA
CDR3aa: CASSPRSTGWKYF
CDR3nt: TGTGCCAGCAGCCCGCGGTCGACAGGTTGGAAGTACTTC

abundance: NA
v_gene: TRBV21-1
j_gene: TRBJ1-4
d_gene: NA
CDR3aa: CASSRGTGEGNITNEKLFF
CDR3nt: TGTGCCAGCAGCAGGGGGACAGGGGAAGGCAACATAACTAATGAAAAACTGTTTTTT

abundance: NA
v_gene: TRBV3-1/TRBV3-2
j_gene: TRBJ1-2
d_gene: TRBD1
CDR3aa: CASSHGQGYGYTF
CDR3nt: TGTGCCAGCAGCCACGGACAGGGGTATGGCTACACCTTC

abundance: NA
v_gene: TRBV3-1/TRBV3-2
j_gene: TRBJ1-4
d_gene: NA
CDR3aa: CASSQGGVFEKLFF
CDR3nt: TGTGCCAGCAGCCAAGGGGGAGTATTTGAAAAACTGTTTTTT

abundance: NA
v_gene: TRBV4-2
j_gene: TRBJ2-7
d_gene: TRBD2
CDR3aa: CASSQVRLAGGYLYEQYF
CDR3nt: TGTGCCAGCAGCCAAGTGAGGCTAGCGGGGGGGTATTTGTACGAGCAGTACTTC

abundance: NA
v_gene: TRBV7-3
j_gene: TRBJ2-1
d_gene: TRBD2
CDR3aa: CASSEGLANNEQFF
CDR3nt: TGTGCCAGCAGCGAGGGACTAGCTAACAATGAGCAGTTCTTC

abundance: NA
v_gene: TRBV12-3/TRBV12-4
j_gene: TRBJ2-6
d_gene: NA
CDR3aa: CASAGLGANVLTF
CDR3nt: TGTGCCAGCGCGGGGCTTGGGGCCAACGTCCTGACTTTC

abundance: NA
v_gene: TRBV5-4
j_gene: TRBJ1-1
d_gene: TRBD1
CDR3aa: CASSLWTGGDTEAFF
CDR3nt: TGTGCCAGCAGCTTATGGACAGGGGGGGACACTGAAGCTTTCTTT

abundance: NA
v_gene: TRBV12-3/TRBV12-4
j_gene: TRBJ2-6
d_gene: NA
CDR3aa: CASRLSGANVLTF
CDR3nt: TGTGCCAGCAGACTCTCTGGGGCCAACGTCCTGACTTTC

abundance: NA
v_gene: TRBV21-1
j_gene: TRBJ1-2
d_gene: NA
CDR3aa: CATYDREDYGYTF
CDR3nt: TGTGCCACTTACGACAGGGAAGACTATGGCTACACCTTC

abundance: NA
v_gene: TRBV6-5
j_gene: TRBJ1-3
d_gene: TRBD1
CDR3aa: CASSYGTGGRNTIYF
CDR3nt: TGTGCCAGCAGTTACGGTACAGGGGGCAGAAACACCATATATTTT

abundance: NA
v_gene: TRBV9
j_gene: TRBJ2-7
d_gene: NA
CDR3aa: CASSVGRAGALEEQYF
CDR3nt: TGTGCCAGCAGCGTAGGTCGCGCGGGGGCCCTGGAGGAGCAGTACTTC

abundance: NA
v_gene: TRBV19
j_gene: TRBJ1-3
d_gene: NA
CDR3aa: CASSTGPAFGGNTIYF
CDR3nt: TGTGCCAGTAGTACAGGGCCAGCCTTCGGTGGAAACACCATATATTTT

abundance: NA
v_gene: TRBV5-6
j_gene: TRBJ1-3
d_gene: NA
CDR3aa: CASSLGGGTGNTIYF
CDR3nt: TGTGCCAGCAGCTTGGGCGGGGGAACTGGAAACACCATATATTTT

abundance: NA
v_gene: TRBV18
j_gene: TRBJ2-7
d_gene: NA
CDR3aa: CASSPYVETYEQYF
CDR3nt: TGTGCCAGCTCACCATATGTGGAGACCTACGAGCAGTACTTC

abundance: NA
v_gene: TRBV4-2
j_gene: TRBJ2-5
d_gene: NA
CDR3aa: CASSQAGRGNQETQYF
CDR3nt: TGTGCCAGCAGCCAAGCGGGACGGGGGAACCAAGAGACCCAGTACTTC

abundance: NA
v_gene: TRBV19
j_gene: TRBJ2-7
d_gene: TRBD2
CDR3aa: CASAPSGGFSHEQYF
CDR3nt: TGTGCCAGTGCCCCCTCCGGGGGGTTTTCCCACGAGCAGTACTTC

abundance: NA
v_gene: TRBV3-1/TRBV3-2
j_gene: TRBJ2-1
d_gene: NA
CDR3aa: CASSQATSPYNEQFF
CDR3nt: TGTGCCAGCAGCCAAGCGACTAGTCCCTACAATGAGCAGTTCTTC

abundance: few
v_gene: TRBV6-1
j_gene: TRBJ1-1
d_gene: NA
CDR3aa: CASSELGLGEAFF
CDR3nt: TGTGCCAGCAGTGAATTGGGGCTAGGTGAAGCTTTCTTT

abundance: once
v_gene: TRBV12-3/TRBV12-4
j_gene: TRBJ1-2
d_gene: NA
CDR3aa: CASSYQVAGYTF
CDR3nt: TGTGCCAGCAGTTACCAGGTCGCTGGCTACACCTTC

abundance: NA
v_gene: TRBV9
j_gene: TRBJ1-3
d_gene: TRBD1
CDR3aa: CASSPGGRSGNTIYF
CDR3nt: TGTGCCAGCAGCCCAGGGGGACGGTCTGGAAACACCATATATTTT

abundance: NA
v_gene: TRBV19
j_gene: TRBJ1-1
d_gene: NA
CDR3aa: CASSTTTVAVEAFF
CDR3nt: TGTGCCAGTAGTACAACGACAGTTGCAGTTGAAGCTTTCTTT

abundance: NA
v_gene: TRBV9
j_gene: TRBJ1-6
d_gene: TRBD1
CDR3aa: CASTPGATGGGLSSPLHF
CDR3nt: TGTGCCAGCACCCCCGGGGCGACAGGGGGCGGTTTGAGTTCACCCCTCCACTTT

abundance: NA
v_gene: TRBV9
j_gene: TRBJ2-3
d_gene: NA
CDR3aa: CASSVASTDTQYF
CDR3nt: TGTGCCAGCAGCGTAGCTAGCACAGATACGCAGTATTTT

abundance: few
v_gene: TRBV10-1
j_gene: TRBJ2-3
d_gene: NA
CDR3aa: CASSERLRDTQYF
CDR3nt: TGCGCCAGCAGTGAGAGACTCAGAGATACGCAGTATTTT

abundance: NA
v_gene: TRBV15
j_gene: TRBJ1-4
d_gene: TRBD1
CDR3aa: CATSRDQEDRWPIYAQKLFF
CDR3nt: TGTGCCACCAGCAGAGATCAGGAGGACAGGTGGCCAATCTACGCCCAGAAGCTGTTTTTT

abundance: NA
v_gene: TRBV9
j_gene: TRBJ1-6
d_gene: TRBD1
CDR3aa: CASGERDRRSPLHF
CDR3nt: TGTGCCAGCGGCGAGCGGGACAGGAGATCACCCCTCCACTTT

abundance: NA
v_gene: TRBV6-5
j_gene: TRBJ1-2
d_gene: NA
CDR3aa: CASGKGHINYGYTF
CDR3nt: TGTGCCAGCGGGAAAGGACACATTAACTATGGCTACACCTTC

abundance: NA
v_gene: TRBV6-5
j_gene: TRBJ1-2
d_gene: TRBD1
CDR3aa: CASSRETGTGSGYTF
CDR3nt: TGTGCCAGCAGCCGCGAGACAGGGACAGGGAGCGGCTACACCTTC

abundance: NA
v_gene: TRBV18
j_gene: TRBJ1-3
d_gene: TRBD1
CDR3aa: CASSFGQGRNTIYF
CDR3nt: TGTGCCAGCTCGTTTGGACAGGGAAGAAACACCATATATTTT

abundance: few
v_gene: TRBV29-1
j_gene: TRBJ1-5
d_gene: NA
CDR3aa: CSVRDSGSNQPQHF
CDR3nt: TGCAGCGTCCGGGACTCCGGTAGCAATCAGCCCCAGCATTTT

abundance: NA
v_gene: TRBV2
j_gene: TRBJ2-5
d_gene: NA
CDR3aa: CASSGAGAGETQYF
CDR3nt: TGTGCCAGCAGTGGGGCGGGGGCAGGAGAGACCCAGTACTTC